This T cell receptor beta chain was identified in a study of T cells after yellow fever vaccination. 5'RACE template switching generated TCR cDNA, adding a universal primer site and UMIs. A single record per CDR3 protein comes from TCRdb applying MiXCR to the 5' RACE reads. The data show some 400,000 distinct CDR3 sequences, approximately 6% seen once. The study's findings and limits: Booster samples showed a return of most primary-vaccination clones (around 96% CD4, around 85% CD8).

Worth noting for this clonotype: Antigen specificity is unknown.

Germline V gene lookup returns CDR1 DFQATT and CDR2 SNEGSKA (reference sequence). The CDR3 consists of 13 residues. Trimming shortened V by 4 bases and J by 0 bases, and 9 bases separated the two germline ends. The chain couples TRBV20-1 to TRBJ1-1; D is unresolved. The sample consisted of PBMCs, taken 5 days after the yellow fever booster vaccination. The TCR was taken from a man younger than 40 who received the YFV17D yellow fever vaccine. CDR3 residues: CSANAALNTEAFF. The CDR3 DNA sequence: TGCAGTGCTAATGCAGCCTTGAACACTGAAGCTTTCTTT.